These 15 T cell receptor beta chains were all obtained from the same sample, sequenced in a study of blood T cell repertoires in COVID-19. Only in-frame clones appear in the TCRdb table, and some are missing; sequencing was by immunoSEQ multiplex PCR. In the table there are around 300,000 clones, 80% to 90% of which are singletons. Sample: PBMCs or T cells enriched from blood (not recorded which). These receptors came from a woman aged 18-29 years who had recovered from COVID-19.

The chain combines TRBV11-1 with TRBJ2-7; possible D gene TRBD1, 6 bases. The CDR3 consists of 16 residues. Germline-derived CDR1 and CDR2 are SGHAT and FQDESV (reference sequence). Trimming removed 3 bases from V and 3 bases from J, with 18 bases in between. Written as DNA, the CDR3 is TGTGCCAGCAGCTTGTATGGGTCCACGGGACACTACGAGCAGTACTTC. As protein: CASSLYGSTGHYEQYF.

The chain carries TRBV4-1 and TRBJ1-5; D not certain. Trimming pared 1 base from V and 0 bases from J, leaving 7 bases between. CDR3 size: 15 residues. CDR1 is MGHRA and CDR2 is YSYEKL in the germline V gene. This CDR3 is CASSQADSSNQPQHF. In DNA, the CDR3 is TGCGCCAGCAGCCAAGCGGACTCTAGCAATCAGCCCCAGCATTTT.

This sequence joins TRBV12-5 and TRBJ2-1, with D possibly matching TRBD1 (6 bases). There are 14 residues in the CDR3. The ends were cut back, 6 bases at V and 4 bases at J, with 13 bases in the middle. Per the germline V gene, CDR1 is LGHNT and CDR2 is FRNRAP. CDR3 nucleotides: TGTGCTAGTGGGGGGACACGCCTTTACAATGAGCAGTTCTTC. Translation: CASGGTRLYNEQFF.

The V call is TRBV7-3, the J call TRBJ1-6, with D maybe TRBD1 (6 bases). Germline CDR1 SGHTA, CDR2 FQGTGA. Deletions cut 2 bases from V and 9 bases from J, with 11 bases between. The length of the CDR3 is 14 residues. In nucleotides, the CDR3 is TGTGCCAGCAGCTTAGAGGGGGGGCCTTCACCCCTCCACTTT. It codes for CASSLEGGPSPLHF. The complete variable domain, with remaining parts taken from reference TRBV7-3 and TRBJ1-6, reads GAGVSQTPSNKVTEKGKYVELRCDPISGHTALYWYRQSLGQGPEFLIYFQGTGAADDSGLPNDRFFAVRPEGSVSTLKIQRTERGDSAVYLCASSLEGGPSPLHFGNGTRLTVT.

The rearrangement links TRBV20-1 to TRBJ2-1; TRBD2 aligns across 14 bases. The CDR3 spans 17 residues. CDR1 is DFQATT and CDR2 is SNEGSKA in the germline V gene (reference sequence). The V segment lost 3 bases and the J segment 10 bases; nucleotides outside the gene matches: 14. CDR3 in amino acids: CSASNFAGTSGGREQFF. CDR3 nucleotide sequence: TGCAGTGCTAGTAACTTTGCCGGGACTAGCGGGGGACGGGAGCAGTTCTTC.

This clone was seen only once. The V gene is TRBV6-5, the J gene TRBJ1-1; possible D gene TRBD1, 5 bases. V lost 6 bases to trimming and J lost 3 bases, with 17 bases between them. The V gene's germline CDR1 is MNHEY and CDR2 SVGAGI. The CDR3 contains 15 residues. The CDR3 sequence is CASSSDRRGDTEAFF. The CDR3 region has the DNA TGTGCCAGCAGCTCGGACCGTCGGGGGGACACTGAAGCTTTCTTT.

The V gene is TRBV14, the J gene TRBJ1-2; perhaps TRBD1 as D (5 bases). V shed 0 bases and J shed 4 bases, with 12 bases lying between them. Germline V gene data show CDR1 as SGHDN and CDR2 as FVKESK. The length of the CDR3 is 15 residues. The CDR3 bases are TGTGCCAGCAGCCAAGAAAGGGGAGGGTCCTATGGCTACACCTTC. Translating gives CASSQERGGSYGYTF.

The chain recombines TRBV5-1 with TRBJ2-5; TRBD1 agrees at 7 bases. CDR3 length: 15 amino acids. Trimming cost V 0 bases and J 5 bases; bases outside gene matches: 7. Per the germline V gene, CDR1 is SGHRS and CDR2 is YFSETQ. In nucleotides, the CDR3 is TGCGCCAGCAGCTTGGAGAGGGGGCCCCGGGAGACCCAGTACTTC. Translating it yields CASSLERGPRETQYF. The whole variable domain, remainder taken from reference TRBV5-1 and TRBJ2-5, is KAGVTQTPRYLIKTRGQQVTLSCSPISGHRSVSWYQQTPGQGLQFLFEYFSETQRNKGNFPGRFSGRQFSNSRSEMNVSTLELGDSALYLCASSLERGPRETQYFGPGTRLLVL.

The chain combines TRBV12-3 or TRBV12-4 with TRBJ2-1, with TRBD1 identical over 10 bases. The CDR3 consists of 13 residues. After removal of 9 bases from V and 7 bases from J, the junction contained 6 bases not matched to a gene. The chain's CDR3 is CASEGQGFNEQFF. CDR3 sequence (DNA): TGTGCCAGTGAGGGACAGGGGTTTAATGAGCAGTTCTTC.

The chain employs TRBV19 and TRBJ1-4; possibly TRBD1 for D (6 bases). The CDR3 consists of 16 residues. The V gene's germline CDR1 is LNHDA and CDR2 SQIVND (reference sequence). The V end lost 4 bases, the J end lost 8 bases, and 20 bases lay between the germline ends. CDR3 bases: TGTGCCAGTAGTAGTGGTGGGACATATGGTCGGGAAAAACTGTTTTTT. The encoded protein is CASSSGGTYGREKLFF.

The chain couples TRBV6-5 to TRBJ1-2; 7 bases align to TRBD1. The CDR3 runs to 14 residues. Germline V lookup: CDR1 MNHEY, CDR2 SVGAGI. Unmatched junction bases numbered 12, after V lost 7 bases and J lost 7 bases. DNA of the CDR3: TGTGCCAGCACCACCGGAAGCAGGGGGTTTGGCTACACCTTC. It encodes CASTTGSRGFGYTF.

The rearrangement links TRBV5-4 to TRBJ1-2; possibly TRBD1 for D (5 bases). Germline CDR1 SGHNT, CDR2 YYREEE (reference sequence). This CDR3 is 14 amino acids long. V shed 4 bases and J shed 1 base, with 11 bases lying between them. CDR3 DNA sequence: TGTGCCAGCAGCAACAGACAGAATAACTATGGCTACACCTTC. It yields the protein CASSNRQNNYGYTF.

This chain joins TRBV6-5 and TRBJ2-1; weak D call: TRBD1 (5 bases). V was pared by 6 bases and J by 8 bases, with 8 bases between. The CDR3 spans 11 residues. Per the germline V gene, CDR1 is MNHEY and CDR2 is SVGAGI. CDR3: CASRTQDEQFF. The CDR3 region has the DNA TGTGCCAGCAGGACACAGGATGAGCAGTTCTTC.

CDR3 DNA sequence: TGTGCCAGCAGTTACTCGCCAGGTCAGGGCTATGGCTACACCTTC. It encodes CASSYSPGQGYGYTF. The chain carries TRBV6-5 and TRBJ1-2; possibly TRBD1 for D (5 bases). The CDR3 sequence is 15 residues long. Trimming shortened V by 0 bases and J by 4 bases, and 12 bases separated the two germline ends. CDR1 MNHEY and CDR2 SVGAGI come from the germline V gene.

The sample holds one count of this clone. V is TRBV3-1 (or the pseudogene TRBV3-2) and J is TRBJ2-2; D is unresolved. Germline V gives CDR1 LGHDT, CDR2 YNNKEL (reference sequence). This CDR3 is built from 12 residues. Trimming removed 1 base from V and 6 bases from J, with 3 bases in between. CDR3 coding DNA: TGTGCCAGCAGCCAAGGGCCCGGGGAGCTGTTTTTT. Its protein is CASSQGPGELFF.